A selection of T cell receptor beta chains follows, all from one sample in a study of cytotoxic CD8 clonotypes in ibrutinib-treated CLL. Generated by immunoSEQ multiplex PCR, the TCRdb table keeps only in-frame clones and is missing some. This repertoire shows roughly 200,000 clones, roughly 65% found once; its top ten account for roughly 5.9%. The sequenced sample was PBMCs, obtained after 12 months of ibrutinib treatment. All receptors come from a human donor with chronic lymphocytic leukemia. Both conserved end residues are part of each CDR3.

CDR3 protein: CAWTTDTQYF
V gene: TRBV30
J gene: TRBJ2-3

CDR3 protein: CASSPKIGRNTEAFF
V gene: TRBV7-3
J gene: TRBJ1-1

CDR3 protein: CASSLVAGTETFF
V gene: TRBV5-1
J gene: TRBJ1-1

CDR3 protein: CASNPAGTGYYGYTF
V gene: TRBV5-6
J gene: TRBJ1-2

CDR3 protein: CASSQGAYEQYF
V gene: TRBV5-1
J gene: TRBJ2-7

CDR3 protein: CASSLFSNEPSGASGRRGEQYF
V gene: TRBV28
J gene: TRBJ2-7

CDR3 protein: CASNRDRDEKLFF
V gene: TRBV6-1
J gene: TRBJ1-4

CDR3 protein: CAWRLGRGNEKLFF
V gene: TRBV30
J gene: TRBJ1-4

CDR3 protein: CASSKGRAYEQYF
V gene: TRBV7-9
J gene: TRBJ2-7

CDR3 protein: CASSFSWSISYTF
V gene: TRBV27
J gene: TRBJ1-2

CDR3 protein: CASSRSGVDTQYF
V gene: TRBV18
J gene: TRBJ2-3

CDR3 protein: CASSLSGGLAGSEQYF
V gene: TRBV27
J gene: TRBJ2-7

CDR3 protein: CASSPLAGGSTDTQYF
V gene: TRBV18
J gene: TRBJ2-3

CDR3 protein: CASSPAQGADETQYF
V gene: TRBV18
J gene: TRBJ2-5

CDR3 protein: CASKLGTVNNEQFF
V gene: TRBV2
J gene: TRBJ2-1

CDR3 protein: CAISVKGAHSYEQYF
V gene: TRBV10-3
J gene: TRBJ2-7

CDR3 protein: CASSLEDAGGPEQYF
V gene: TRBV5-1
J gene: TRBJ2-7

CDR3 protein: CASSLDTGGSTEAFF
V gene: TRBV7-6
J gene: TRBJ1-1

CDR3 protein: CASSLMQGRGYTF
V gene: TRBV7-2
J gene: TRBJ1-2

CDR3 protein: CAWSVIRGGGEQYF
V gene: TRBV30
J gene: TRBJ2-7

CDR3 protein: CASSYSGTKGEQYF
V gene: TRBV6-5
J gene: TRBJ2-7

CDR3 protein: CASASGVGYTF
V gene: TRBV28
J gene: TRBJ1-2

CDR3 protein: CATSRAGGVTDTQYF
V gene: TRBV15
J gene: TRBJ2-3

CDR3 protein: CASSSWTGGGTEAFF
V gene: TRBV7-8
J gene: TRBJ1-1

CDR3 protein: CASSPRTGQETQYF
V gene: TRBV18
J gene: TRBJ2-5

CDR3 protein: CASARREFEKLFF
V gene: TRBV30
J gene: TRBJ1-4

CDR3 protein: CASSVAWSSRYTF
V gene: TRBV9
J gene: TRBJ1-2

CDR3 protein: CASSSQLKDEQYF
V gene: TRBV7-7
J gene: TRBJ2-7

CDR3 protein: CASSSPGAGMAYGYTF
V gene: TRBV5-1
J gene: TRBJ1-2